Presented here are 29 T cell receptor beta chains from one specimen sequenced in a study of cytomegalovirus exposure and HLA in healthy donors. Libraries were prepared by immunoSEQ multiplex PCR; TCRdb keeps only in-frame clonotypes and omits some of them. The sample has 150,000 or so clones; about 86% are singletons. The sample taken for sequencing was PBMCs. These receptors all stem from a human donor in good health.

The CDR3 reads CASSLNPPGEPQHF. As DNA, the CDR3 is TGTGCCAGCAGCTTAAACCCCCCGGGGGAGCCCCAGCATTTT. This rearrangement joins TRBV7-2 to TRBJ1-5, with D possibly matching TRBD1 (5 bases). Deletions cut 2 bases from V and 8 bases from J, with 13 bases between. This CDR3 spans 14 amino acids. Per germline, CDR1 SGHTA and CDR2 FQGNSA.

This clone has just one count. J is TRBJ1-2 and V is TRBV9, with a tentative D call TRBD1 (5 bases). V shed 2 bases and J shed 4 bases, with 6 bases lying between them. Germline CDR1 is SGDLS and CDR2 is YYNGEE. This CDR3 region has 12 residues. Written as DNA, the CDR3 is TGTGCCAGCAGCGTCGACAGCTATGGCTACACCTTC. Translated, it gives CASSVDSYGYTF.

The rearrangement links TRBV9 to TRBJ1-5; a possible D gene is TRBD1 (6 bases). V dropped 3 bases and J dropped 2 bases, with 12 bases sitting between them. CDR1 is SGDLS and CDR2 is YYNGEE in the germline V gene. This CDR3 has 15 residues. The CDR3 spells CASSGGGWGNQPQHF. In nucleotides, the CDR3 is TGTGCCAGCAGCGGAGGGGGATGGGGCAATCAGCCCCAGCATTTT.

This chain connects TRBV11-1 to TRBJ2-7; D not certain. CDR1 and CDR2 from the germline V gene are SGHAT and FQDESV (reference sequence). This CDR3 contains 14 residues. The V end lost 2 bases, the J end lost 7 bases, and 15 bases lay between the germline ends. The CDR3 here is CASSLRLPPGEQYF. The CDR3 nucleotides are TGTGCCAGCAGCTTAAGGCTACCTCCCGGGGAGCAGTACTTC.

CDR3 sequence reads: CASSLGAAYNSPLHF. DNA for the CDR3: TGCGCCAGCAGCTTGGGGGCAGCCTATAATTCACCCCTCCACTTT. This chain links TRBV5-1 with TRBJ1-6; D unresolved. The CDR3 consists of 15 residues. Looked up from germline, CDR1 is SGHRS and CDR2 is YFSETQ. The V end lost 0 bases, the J end lost 2 bases, and 6 bases lay between the germline ends.

The genes are TRBV29-1 and TRBJ1-1, with 7 bases matching TRBD1. With V trimmed by 8 bases and J by 3 bases, 9 bases remained unmatched. The CDR3 consists of 13 residues. Germline V lookup: CDR1 SQVTM, CDR2 ANQGSEA. CDR3 coding DNA: TGCAGCATAACAGGGACAGTAGACACTGAAGCTTTCTTT. This encodes CSITGTVDTEAFF.

The V gene is TRBV18, the J gene TRBJ1-1; 8 bases fit TRBD1. The CDR3 loop spans 13 amino acids. V lost 5 bases, J lost 11 bases, and 10 bases stayed unmatched. From germline, CDR1 is KGHSH and CDR2 LQKENI. Here the CDR3 DNA reads TGTGCCAGCTCAGAGGACAGGGTCTTCGGGGCTTTCTTT. Its translation: CASSEDRVFGAFF.

CDR3 sequence: CASSRTGEGYEQYF. DNA for the CDR3: TGTGCCAGCTCACGGACAGGGGAAGGCTACGAGCAGTACTTC. The chain recombines TRBV18 with TRBJ2-7; 9 bases match TRBD1. There are 14 residues in the CDR3. The germline CDR1 and CDR2 sequences are KGHSH and LQKENI. Trimming removed 4 bases from V and 3 bases from J; junction bases left unmatched: 4.

This clone was counted once. The same CDR3 arises from other DNA sequences in this sample as well. This rearrangement joins TRBV9 to TRBJ1-1, with TRBD1 matching 7 bases. V was pared by 3 bases and J by 4 bases, with 6 bases of the junction left unmatched. Per germline, CDR1 SGDLS and CDR2 YYNGEE. This CDR3 comprises 14 residues. The CDR3, as DNA: TGTGCCAGCAGCGCTCGACAGGGTAGCACTGAAGCTTTCTTT. It yields the protein CASSARQGSTEAFF.

The chain employs TRBV15 and TRBJ2-1; maybe TRBD2 (6 bases). The CDR3 is made up of 14 amino acids. Trimming cost V 4 bases and J 9 bases, with 16 bases left between them. Germline values: CDR1 LNHNV, CDR2 YYDKDF (reference sequence). The CDR3 DNA reads as TGTGCCACCAGCAATACGGAGGGGTGGATTGAGCAGTTCTTC. Amino acid sequence: CATSNTEGWIEQFF.

The rearrangement uses TRBV7-3 and TRBJ2-1, with 7 bases that match TRBD2. J gave up 9 bases and V 3 bases, and 8 bases lay outside the gene matches. The V gene's germline CDR1 is SGHTA and CDR2 FQGTGA. This CDR3 is built from 14 residues. The CDR3 loop is CASSFYGGSGEQFF. The CDR3, as DNA: TGTGCCAGCAGCTTCTACGGGGGGAGCGGTGAGCAGTTCTTC.

The chain is built from TRBV15 and TRBJ2-1; D may be TRBD1 (6 bases). This CDR3 is 15 amino acids long. The germline V and J ends were trimmed by 0 bases and 7 bases, with 13 bases remaining between them. Germline V gives CDR1 LNHNV, CDR2 YYDKDF (reference sequence). The CDR3 region is CATSREGRGTNEQFF. CDR3 sequence (DNA): TGTGCCACCAGCAGAGAGGGACGAGGGACAAATGAGCAGTTCTTC.

This clone turned up a few times. The chain recombines TRBV5-5 with TRBJ1-5; TRBD1 might be the D (5 bases). CDR1 and CDR2 from the germline V gene are SGHKS and YYEKEE (reference sequence). The CDR3 is 16 amino acids. V lost 1 base and J 5 bases, leaving 16 bases between the germline ends. Here the CDR3 reads CASSLQGLLPDQPQHF. The CDR3 coding sequence is TGTGCCAGCAGCTTGCAGGGACTACTACCCGATCAGCCCCAGCATTTT.

The CDR3 region is CASKLAGERRWEQYF. The CDR3 DNA reads as TGTGCCAGCAAACTAGCGGGAGAGAGAAGGTGGGAGCAGTACTTC. The gene calls are TRBV5-6 and TRBJ2-7; 11 bases map to TRBD2. This CDR3 region has 15 residues. The germline CDR1 and CDR2 sequences are SGHDT and YYEEEE. J gave up 7 bases and V 6 bases, and 12 bases lay outside the gene matches. Filled out from reference TRBV5-6 and TRBJ2-7, the complete variable domain reads DAGVTQSPTHLIKTRGQQVTLRCSPKSGHDTVSWYQQALGQGPQFIFQYYEEEERQRGNFPDRFSGHQFPNYSSELNVNALLLGDSALYLCASKLAGERRWEQYFGPGTRLTVT.

The V call is TRBV2, the J call TRBJ1-2; 8 nucleotides agree with TRBD1. Germline lookup yields CDR1 SNHLY and CDR2 FYNNEI. The CDR3 is 17 residues long. V lost 2 bases and J lost 2; bases outside the gene matches: 10. The chain's CDR3 is CASSEYRTGLVNYGYTF. CDR3 DNA sequence: TGTGCCAGCAGTGAATATCGGACAGGGCTCGTAAACTATGGCTACACCTTC.

The genes are TRBV2 and TRBJ1-6, with 11 bases lining up with TRBD1. CDR3 size: 16 residues. Germline V lookup: CDR1 SNHLY, CDR2 FYNNEI. Trimming removed 5 bases from V and 5 bases from J; junction bases left unmatched: 5. CDR3 in DNA: TGTGCCAGCAGTACGGGACAGGGGGAAAATAATTCACCCCTCCACTTT. It yields the protein CASSTGQGENNSPLHF.

The V gene is TRBV14, the J gene TRBJ1-2; maybe TRBD1 (6 bases). The CDR3 runs 16 residues. Trimming stripped 0 bases from V and 3 bases from J, with 14 bases between. CDR1 SGHDN and CDR2 FVKESK come from the germline V gene. CDR3 nucleotides: TGTGCCAGCAGCCAAGATCTGGGGGAGGGGGACTATGGCTACACCTTC. Protein product: CASSQDLGEGDYGYTF.

This clone occurred a few times. The chain carries TRBV29-1 and TRBJ2-5; 9 nucleotides agree with TRBD2. Trimming removed 4 bases from V and 4 bases from J; junction bases left unmatched: 7. Germline V gives CDR1 SQVTM, CDR2 ANQGSEA. The CDR3 covers 14 residues. DNA for the CDR3: TGCAGCGTTGTAAGAGCGGGAGGTCGAGAGACCCAGTACTTC. It codes for CSVVRAGGRETQYF.

The chain has TRBV7-2 and TRBJ2-3; D remains unclear. This CDR3 comprises 11 residues. Germline V CDR1 and CDR2: SGHTA, FQGNSA. Trimming removed 8 bases at V and 2 bases at J, with 5 bases between. CDR3 loop: CASGHTDTQYF. The CDR3 DNA reads TGTGCCAGCGGCCACACAGATACGCAGTATTTT.

The chain couples TRBV6-6 to TRBJ2-1, with 7 nucleotides matching TRBD2. After removal of 4 bases from V and 1 base from J, the junction contained 7 bases not matched to a gene. There are 16 residues in the CDR3. CDR1 and CDR2 (germline): MNHNY, SVGAGI (reference sequence). CDR3: CASSFKTSASYNEQFF. In nucleotides, the CDR3 is TGTGCCAGCAGTTTTAAAACTAGCGCGTCCTACAATGAGCAGTTCTTC.

This clone turned up a few times. The chain joins TRBV5-4 to TRBJ2-1; 10 bases match TRBD2. Germline CDR1 is SGHNT and CDR2 is YYREEE (reference sequence). The CDR3 sequence is 15 residues long. Trimming took 3 bases from V and 7 from J; bases not matched to a gene: 7. Here the CDR3 reads CASSWETSGKNEQFF. CDR3 DNA sequence: TGTGCCAGCAGCTGGGAAACTAGCGGGAAAAATGAGCAGTTCTTC.

This clone was detected only a few times. The chain uses TRBV30 and TRBJ1-2, with D hard to call. V was shortened by 4 bases and J by 6 bases, with 12 bases between the two germline ends. The germline gives CDR1 GTSNPN, CDR2 SVGIG (reference sequence). This CDR3 has 12 amino acids. DNA for the CDR3: TGTGCCTGGACTATCGGGAGTAATGGCTACACCTTC. Its protein product is CAWTIGSNGYTF.

The chain combines TRBV25-1 with TRBJ2-5; perhaps TRBD1 as D (6 bases). This CDR3 contains 16 residues. The V and J ends lost 3 bases and 1 base respectively, with 15 bases between them. Germline lookup yields CDR1 MGHDK and CDR2 SYGVNS. The DNA of the CDR3 is TGTGCCAGCAGTGACCAGCCCCGGACAGCCCAAGAGACCCAGTACTTC. This encodes CASSDQPRTAQETQYF.

The chain links TRBV9 to TRBJ1-2; 8 bases map to TRBD1. V was clipped by 0 bases and J by 8 bases; unmatched bases: 12. In germline, CDR1 is SGDLS, CDR2 YYNGEE. This CDR3 comprises 16 residues. In DNA, the CDR3 is TGTGCCAGCAGCGTAGCGGTCAAGACAGGGGAAAGGGGCTACACCTTC. Protein sequence: CASSVAVKTGERGYTF.

This CDR3 reads CASSIVAPDTQYF. In DNA form, the CDR3 reads TGTGCCAGTAGTATAGTAGCCCCAGATACGCAGTATTTT. The chain carries TRBV19 and TRBJ2-3; D gene unclear. Trimming removed 1 base at V and 4 bases at J, with 6 bases between. CDR1 is LNHDA and CDR2 is SQIVND in the germline V gene (reference sequence). This CDR3 contains 13 residues.

The rearrangement uses TRBV28 and TRBJ2-7; D ambiguous. CDR1 MDHEN and CDR2 SYDVKM come from the germline V gene. The CDR3 extends over 14 amino acids. With 3 bases removed from V and 3 bases from J, the gap between germline ends came to 12 bases. CDR3 protein: CASSFGSLVYEQYF. The CDR3 DNA follows: TGTGCCAGCAGTTTCGGTAGTTTGGTCTACGAGCAGTACTTC.

The chain combines TRBV5-1 with TRBJ2-7; 10 bases match TRBD1. The germline CDR1 and CDR2 sequences are SGHRS and YFSETQ. This CDR3 has 15 residues. Trimming at V came to 4 bases and at J to 6 bases, leaving 10 bases not matched to a gene. This chain's CDR3 is CASSKSSGTGVEQYF. CDR3 nucleotides: TGCGCCAGCAGCAAAAGCTCCGGGACAGGGGTCGAGCAGTACTTC.

V is TRBV6-6 and J is TRBJ1-5; D is ambiguous. This CDR3 has 13 amino acids. Germline CDR1 MNHNY, CDR2 SVGAGI (reference sequence). Trimming left V 6 bases short and J 7 bases short, with 13 bases between. In DNA form, the CDR3 reads TGTGCCAGCAGAACCCGGGGATTGCAGCCCCAGCATTTT. This gives the protein CASRTRGLQPQHF.

The chain has TRBV7-2 and TRBJ2-7; D gene unclear. The CDR3 has 16 residues. V lost 1 base to trimming and J lost 7 bases, with 20 bases between them. Germline CDR1 SGHTA, CDR2 FQGNSA. CDR3 amino acids: CASSLVTGTLRFEQYF. The CDR3 DNA sequence: TGTGCCAGCAGCTTAGTTACCGGTACCCTACGATTTGAGCAGTACTTC.